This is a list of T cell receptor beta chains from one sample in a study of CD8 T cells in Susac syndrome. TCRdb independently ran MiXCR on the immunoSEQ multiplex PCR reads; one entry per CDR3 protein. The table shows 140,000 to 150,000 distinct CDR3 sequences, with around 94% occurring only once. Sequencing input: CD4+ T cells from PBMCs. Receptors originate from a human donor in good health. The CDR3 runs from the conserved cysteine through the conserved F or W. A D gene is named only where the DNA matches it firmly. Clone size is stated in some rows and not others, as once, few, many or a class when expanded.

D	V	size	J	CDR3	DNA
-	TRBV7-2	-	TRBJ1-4	CASSLSGVLSEKLFF	TGTGCCAGCAGCTTATCCGGGGTACTGTCTGAAAAACTGTTTTTT
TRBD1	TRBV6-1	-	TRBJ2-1	CASRPRDRVVQFF	TGTGCCAGCAGACCCCGGGACAGGGTCGTCCAGTTCTTC
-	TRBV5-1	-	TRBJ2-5	CASSPQGETQYF	TGCGCCAGCAGCCCGCAGGGAGAGACCCAGTACTTC
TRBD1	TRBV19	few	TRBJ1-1	CASKSGQGVNTEAFF	TGTGCCAGTAAGTCGGGACAGGGTGTGAACACTGAAGCTTTCTTT
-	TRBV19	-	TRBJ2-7	CASSPHGNEQYF	TGTGCCAGTAGTCCCCACGGTAACGAGCAGTACTTC
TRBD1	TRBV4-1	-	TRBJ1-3	CASSQVLRTGQTF	TGCGCCAGCAGCCAAGTTCTAAGAACGGGACAGACTTTT
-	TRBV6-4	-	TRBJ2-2	CASSDLGSPNTGELFF	TGTGCCAGCAGTGACTTAGGGTCACCGAACACCGGGGAGCTGTTTTTT
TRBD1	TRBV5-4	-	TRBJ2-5	CASSFPTGGYQETQYF	TGTGCCAGCAGCTTCCCGACAGGGGGGTACCAAGAGACCCAGTACTTC
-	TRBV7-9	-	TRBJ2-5	CASSTGGETQYF	TGTGCCAGCAGCACCGGTGGAGAGACCCAGTACTTC
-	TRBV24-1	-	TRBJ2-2	CATSPGGTGTNTGELFF	TGTGCCACCAGTCCAGGGGGGACGGGGACTAACACCGGGGAGCTGTTTTTT
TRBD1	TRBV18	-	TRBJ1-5	CASSPDRANQPQHF	TGTGCCAGCTCGCCCGACAGGGCAAATCAGCCCCAGCATTTT
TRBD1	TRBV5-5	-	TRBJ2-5	CASSRVGTPGQGSAETQYF	TGTGCCAGCAGCCGGGTGGGCACTCCGGGACAGGGGTCCGCAGAGACCCAGTACTTC
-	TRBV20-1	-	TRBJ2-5	CSAITGKETQYF	TGCAGTGCCATTACAGGAAAAGAGACCCAGTACTTC
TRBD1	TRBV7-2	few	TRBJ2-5	CASSSGQAEETQYF	TGTGCCAGCAGCTCGGGACAGGCCGAAGAGACCCAGTACTTC
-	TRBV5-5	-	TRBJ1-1	CASSSRATEAFF	TGTGCCAGCAGCTCCCGGGCTACTGAAGCTTTCTTT
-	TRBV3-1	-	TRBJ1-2	CASSQEGLLNYGYTF	TGTGCCAGCAGCCAAGAGGGACTACTTAACTATGGCTACACCTTC
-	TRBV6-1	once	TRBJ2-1	CASRSDEENSNNEQFF	TGTGCCAGCAGATCCGACGAGGAAAACTCAAACAATGAGCAGTTCTTC
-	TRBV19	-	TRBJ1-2	CASSIQTGPYGYTF	TGTGCCAGTAGTATCCAAACGGGGCCCTATGGCTACACCTTC
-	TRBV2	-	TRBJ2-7	CASSVGPPGTGSYYEQYF	TGTGCCAGCAGTGTTGGTCCCCCGGGCACGGGCAGCTACTACGAGCAGTACTTC
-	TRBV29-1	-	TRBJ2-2	CSVAANTGELFF	TGCAGCGTTGCCGCGAACACCGGGGAGCTGTTTTTT
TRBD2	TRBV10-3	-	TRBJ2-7	CAISAGGLAAGEQYF	TGTGCCATCAGTGCGGGAGGACTAGCGGCGGGGGAGCAGTACTTC
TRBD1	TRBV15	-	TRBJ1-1	CATSRDPGQGWPMNTEAFF	TGTGCCACCAGCAGAGATCCAGGACAGGGTTGGCCTATGAACACTGAAGCTTTCTTT
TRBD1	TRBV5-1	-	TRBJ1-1	CASSRGQGLGTEAFF	TGCGCCAGCAGCAGGGGACAGGGTCTGGGCACTGAAGCTTTCTTT
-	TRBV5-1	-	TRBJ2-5	CASSSATGSGKETQYF	TGCGCCAGCAGCTCGGCGACAGGATCGGGGAAAGAGACCCAGTACTTC
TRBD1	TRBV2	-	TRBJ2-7	CASSDRTGQNEQYF	TGTGCCAGCAGTGATAGGACAGGGCAAAACGAGCAGTACTTC
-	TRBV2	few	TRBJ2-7	CASSVEGSYEQYF	TGTGCCAGCAGTGTTGAGGGTTCCTACGAGCAGTACTTC
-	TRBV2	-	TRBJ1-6	CASNPAGNNSPLHF	TGTGCCAGCAATCCCGCAGGGAATAATTCACCCCTCCACTTT
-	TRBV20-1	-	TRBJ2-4	CSARLPGVNIQYF	TGCAGTGCTAGACTGCCAGGGGTAAACATTCAGTACTTC
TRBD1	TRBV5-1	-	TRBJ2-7	CASSTGTGGAGGIAYEQYF	TGCGCCAGCAGCACCGGGACAGGGGGCGCAGGGGGAATTGCCTACGAGCAGTACTTC
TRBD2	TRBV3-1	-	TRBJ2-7	CASSQVGAGAYEQYF	TGTGCCAGCAGCCAAGTCGGGGCGGGAGCCTACGAGCAGTACTTC
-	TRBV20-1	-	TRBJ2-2	CSARRGAGPGTGELFF	TGCAGTGCTAGGCGAGGGGCGGGACCGGGGACCGGGGAGCTGTTTTTT
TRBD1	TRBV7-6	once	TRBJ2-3	CASSLSRGKTDTQYF	TGTGCCAGCAGCTTAAGCAGGGGGAAGACAGATACGCAGTATTTT
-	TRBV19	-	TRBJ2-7	CASSRTATDSYEQYF	TGTGCCAGTAGCAGGACGGCCACTGACTCCTACGAGCAGTACTTC
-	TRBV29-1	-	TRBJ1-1	CSVGSQPVNTEAFF	TGCAGCGTCGGGAGTCAACCCGTGAACACTGAAGCTTTCTTT
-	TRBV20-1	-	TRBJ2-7	CRIHEQYF	TGCAGGATCCACGAGCAGTACTTC
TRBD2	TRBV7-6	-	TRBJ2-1	CASSYLTSGPYNEQFF	TGTGCCAGCAGCTACCTGACTAGCGGTCCTTACAATGAGCAGTTCTTC
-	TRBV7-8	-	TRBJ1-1	CASSLQVGMNTEAFF	TGTGCCAGCAGCTTACAGGTGGGCATGAACACTGAAGCTTTCTTT
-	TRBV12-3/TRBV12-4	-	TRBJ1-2	CASRSNAGEYGYTF	TGTGCCAGTAGATCTAACGCGGGGGAATACGGCTACACCTTC
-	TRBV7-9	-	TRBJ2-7	CASSPWKIDNEQYF	TGTGCCAGCAGCCCATGGAAGATTGACAACGAGCAGTACTTC
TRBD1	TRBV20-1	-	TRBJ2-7	CSAWTGGSNEQYF	TGCAGTGCTTGGACAGGGGGCTCTAACGAGCAGTACTTC
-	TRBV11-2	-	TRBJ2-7	CASSLFADEQYF	TGTGCCAGCAGCCTTTTTGCGGACGAGCAGTACTTC
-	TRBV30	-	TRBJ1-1	CAWRTVDGTEAFF	TGTGCCTGGAGGACCGTAGACGGCACTGAAGCTTTCTTT